This T cell receptor (beta chain) stems from a study of blood T cell repertoires in COVID-19. Study summary: T cells, B-cell-depleted T cells, or PBMCs supplied cDNA or gDNA.

The count of this clone is one. The CDR3 runs 12 residues. From germline, CDR1 is KGHDR and CDR2 SFDVKD. V lost 7 bases, J lost 13 bases, and 16 bases lay in between. Study processing details: Amplified reference gene primers provided the basis for estimating nucleated cell counts. Assay used: immunoSEQ multiplex PCR; TCRdb lists only in-frame clones, some missing. V, J and clone size derive from that table, while D and trimming were established from the DNA sequence. Of tens of thousands of clones listed, roughly 77% are singletons. Sequenced: peripheral blood. The sequence was collected from a human donor in a cohort sampled during active COVID-19. The rearrangement joins TRBV24-1 to TRBJ2-1; D may be TRBD1 (6 bases). CDR3 loop: CATSVDSRFQFF. In DNA, the CDR3 is TGTGCCACCAGCGTGGACAGTCGATTCCAGTTCTTC.